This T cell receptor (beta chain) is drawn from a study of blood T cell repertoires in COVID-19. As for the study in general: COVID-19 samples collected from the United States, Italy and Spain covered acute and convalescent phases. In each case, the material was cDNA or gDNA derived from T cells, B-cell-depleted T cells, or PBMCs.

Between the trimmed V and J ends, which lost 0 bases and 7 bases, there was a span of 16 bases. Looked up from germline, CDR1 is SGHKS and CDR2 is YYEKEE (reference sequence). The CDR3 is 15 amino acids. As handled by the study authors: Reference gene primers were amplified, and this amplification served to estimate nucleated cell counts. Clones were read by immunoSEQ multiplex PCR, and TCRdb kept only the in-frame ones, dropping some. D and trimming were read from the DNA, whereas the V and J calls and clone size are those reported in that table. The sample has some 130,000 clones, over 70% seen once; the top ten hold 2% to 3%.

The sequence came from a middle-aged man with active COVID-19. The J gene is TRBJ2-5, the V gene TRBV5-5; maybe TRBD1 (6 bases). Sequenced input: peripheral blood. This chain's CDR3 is CASSLAAGVYGTQYF. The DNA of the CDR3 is TGTGCCAGCAGCTTGGCCGCAGGGGTTTACGGGACCCAGTACTTC.